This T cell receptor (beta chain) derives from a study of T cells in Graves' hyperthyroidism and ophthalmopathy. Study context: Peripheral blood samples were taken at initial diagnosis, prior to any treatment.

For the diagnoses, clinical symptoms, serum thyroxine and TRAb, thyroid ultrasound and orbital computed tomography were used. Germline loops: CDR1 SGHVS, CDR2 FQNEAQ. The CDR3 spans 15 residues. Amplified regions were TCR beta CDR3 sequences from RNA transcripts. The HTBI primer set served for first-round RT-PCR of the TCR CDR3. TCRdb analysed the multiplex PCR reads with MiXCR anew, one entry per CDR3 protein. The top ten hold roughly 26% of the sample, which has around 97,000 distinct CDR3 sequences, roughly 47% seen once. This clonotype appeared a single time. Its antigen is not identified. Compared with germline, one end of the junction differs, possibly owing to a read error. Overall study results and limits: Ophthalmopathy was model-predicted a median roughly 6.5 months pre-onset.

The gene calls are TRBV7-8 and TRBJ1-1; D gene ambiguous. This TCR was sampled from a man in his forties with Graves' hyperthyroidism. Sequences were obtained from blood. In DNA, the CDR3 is TGTGCCGGCAGCTTAGAGAGAAGAGGGAACACTGAAGCTTTCTTT. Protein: CAGSLERRGNTEAFF. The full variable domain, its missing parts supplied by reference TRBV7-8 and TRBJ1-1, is GAGVSQSPRYKVAKRGQDVALRCDPISGHVSLFWYQQALGQGPEFLTYFQNEAQLDKSGLPSDRFFAERPEGSVSTLKIQRTQQEDSAVYLCAGSLERRGNTEAFFGQGTRLTVV.